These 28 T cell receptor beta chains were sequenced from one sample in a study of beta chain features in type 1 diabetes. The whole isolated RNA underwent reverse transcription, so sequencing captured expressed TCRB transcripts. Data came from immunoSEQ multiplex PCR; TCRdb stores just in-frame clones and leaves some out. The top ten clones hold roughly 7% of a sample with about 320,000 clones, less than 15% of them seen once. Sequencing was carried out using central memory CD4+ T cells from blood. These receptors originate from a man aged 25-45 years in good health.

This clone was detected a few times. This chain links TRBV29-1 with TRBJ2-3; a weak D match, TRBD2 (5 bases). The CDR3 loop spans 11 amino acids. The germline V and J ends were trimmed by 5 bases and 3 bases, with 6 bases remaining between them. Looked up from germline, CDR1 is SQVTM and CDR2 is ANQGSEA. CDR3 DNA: TGCAGCGTTAGCGGTACAGATACGCAGTATTTT. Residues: CSVSGTDTQYF.

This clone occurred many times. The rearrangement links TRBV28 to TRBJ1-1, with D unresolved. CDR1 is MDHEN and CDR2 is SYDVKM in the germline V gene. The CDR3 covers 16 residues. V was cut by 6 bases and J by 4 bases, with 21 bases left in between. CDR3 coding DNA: TGTGCCAGCAGGCCGTTTACCCGGACGGCGGGCACTGAAGCTTTCTTT. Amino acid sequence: CASRPFTRTAGTEAFF.

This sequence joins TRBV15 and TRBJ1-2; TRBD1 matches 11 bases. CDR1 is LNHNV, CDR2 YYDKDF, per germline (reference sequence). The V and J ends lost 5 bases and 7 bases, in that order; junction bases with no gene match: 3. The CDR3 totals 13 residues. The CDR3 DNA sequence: TGTGCCACCAGCGGACAGGGGGCTGGTGGCTACACCTTC. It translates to CATSGQGAGGYTF.

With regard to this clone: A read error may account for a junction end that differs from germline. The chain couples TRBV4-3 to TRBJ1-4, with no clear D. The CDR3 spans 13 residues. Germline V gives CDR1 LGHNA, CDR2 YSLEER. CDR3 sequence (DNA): TGCGCCATCATCCAAGGCCCTAAGGAAAAACTGTTTTTT. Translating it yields CAIIQGPKEKLFF.

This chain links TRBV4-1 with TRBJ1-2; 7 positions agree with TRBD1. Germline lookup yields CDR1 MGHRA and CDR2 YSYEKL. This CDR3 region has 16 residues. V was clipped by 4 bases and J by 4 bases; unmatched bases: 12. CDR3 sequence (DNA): TGCGCCAGCAGCCCCTACCGGGACAGCTTTACCTATGGCTACACCTTC. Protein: CASSPYRDSFTYGYTF.

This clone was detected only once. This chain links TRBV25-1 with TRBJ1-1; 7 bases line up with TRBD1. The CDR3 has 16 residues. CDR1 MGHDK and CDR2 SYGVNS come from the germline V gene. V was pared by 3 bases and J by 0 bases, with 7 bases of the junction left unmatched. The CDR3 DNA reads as TGTGCCAGCAGTGAGTGGGACAGTCTCATGAACACTGAAGCTTTCTTT. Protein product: CASSEWDSLMNTEAFF. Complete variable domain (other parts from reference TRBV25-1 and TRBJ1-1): EADIYQTPRYLVIGTGKKITLECSQTMGHDKMYWYQQDPGMELHLIHYSYGVNSTEKGDLSSESTVSRIRTEHFPLTLESARPSHTSQYLCASSEWDSLMNTEAFFGQGTRLTVV.

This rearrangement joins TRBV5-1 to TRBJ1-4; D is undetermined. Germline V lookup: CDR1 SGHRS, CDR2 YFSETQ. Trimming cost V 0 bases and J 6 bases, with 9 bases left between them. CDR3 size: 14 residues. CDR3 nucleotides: TGCGCCAGCAGCTTGGCCCGGGTGGATGAAAAACTGTTTTTT. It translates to CASSLARVDEKLFF.

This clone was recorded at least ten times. The CDR3 loop reads CASSLGQLHNEQFF. For the CDR3, the DNA is TGTGCCAGCAGCTTAGGCCAGCTCCATAATGAGCAGTTCTTC. The rearrangement links TRBV7-2 to TRBJ2-1; no definite D call. Germline V gene lookup returns CDR1 SGHTA and CDR2 FQGNSA. V was pared by 1 base and J by 7 bases, with 11 bases between. The length of the CDR3 is 14 residues.

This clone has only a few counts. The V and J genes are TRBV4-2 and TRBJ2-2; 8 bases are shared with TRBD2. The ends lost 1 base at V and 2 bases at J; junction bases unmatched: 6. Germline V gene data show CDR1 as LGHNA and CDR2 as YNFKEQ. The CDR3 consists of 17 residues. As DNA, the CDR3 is TGTGCCAGCAGCCAAGCTGCTAGCGGGCTTAACACCGGGGAGCTGTTTTTT. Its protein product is CASSQAASGLNTGELFF.

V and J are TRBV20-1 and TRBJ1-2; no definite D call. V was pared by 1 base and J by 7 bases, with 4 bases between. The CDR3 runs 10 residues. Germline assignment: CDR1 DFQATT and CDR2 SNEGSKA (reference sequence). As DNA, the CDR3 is TGCAGTGCTAGAGGGGCTGGCTACACCTTC. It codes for CSARGAGYTF.

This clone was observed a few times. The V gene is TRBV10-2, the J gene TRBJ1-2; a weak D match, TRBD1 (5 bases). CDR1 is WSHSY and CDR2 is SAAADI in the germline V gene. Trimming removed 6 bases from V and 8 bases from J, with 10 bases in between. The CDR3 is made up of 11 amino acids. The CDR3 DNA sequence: TGCGCCAGCAGCTTACAGGTCGGCTACACCTTC. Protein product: CASSLQVGYTF.

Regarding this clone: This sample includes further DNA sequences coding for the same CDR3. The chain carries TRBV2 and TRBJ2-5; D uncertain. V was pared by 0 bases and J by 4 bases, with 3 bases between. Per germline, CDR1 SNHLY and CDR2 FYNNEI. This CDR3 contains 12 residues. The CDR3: CASSEAGETQYF. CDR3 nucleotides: TGTGCCAGCAGTGAAGCAGGAGAGACCCAGTACTTC.

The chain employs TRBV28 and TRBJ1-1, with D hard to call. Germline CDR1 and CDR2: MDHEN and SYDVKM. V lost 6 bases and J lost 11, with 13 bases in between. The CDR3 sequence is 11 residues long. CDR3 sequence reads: CASREALRAFF. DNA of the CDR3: TGTGCCAGCAGGGAGGCCTTGAGGGCTTTCTTT.

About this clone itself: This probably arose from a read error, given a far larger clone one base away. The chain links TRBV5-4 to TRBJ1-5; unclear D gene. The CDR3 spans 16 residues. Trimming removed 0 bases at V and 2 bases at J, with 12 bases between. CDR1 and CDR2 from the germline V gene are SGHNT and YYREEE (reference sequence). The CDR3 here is CASSLGPIGGNQPQHF. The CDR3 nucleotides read TGTGCCAGCAGCTTGGGTCCTATCGGGGGCAATCAGCCCCAGCATTTT.

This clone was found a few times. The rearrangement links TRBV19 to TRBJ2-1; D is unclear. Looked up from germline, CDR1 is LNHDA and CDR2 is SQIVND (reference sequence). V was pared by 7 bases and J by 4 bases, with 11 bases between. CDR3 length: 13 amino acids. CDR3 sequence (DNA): TGTGCCAGTAACTCTGGGCTATACAATGAGCAGTTCTTC. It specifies CASNSGLYNEQFF.

The CDR3 reads CASSQETGTNEKLFF. CDR3 coding DNA: TGCGCCAGCAGCCAAGAGACAGGAACTAATGAAAAACTGTTTTTT. The rearrangement uses TRBV4-3 and TRBJ1-4; D is perhaps TRBD1 (6 bases). Looked up from germline, CDR1 is LGHNA and CDR2 is YSLEER. The length of the CDR3 is 15 residues. V was pared by 0 bases and J by 1 base, with 6 bases between.

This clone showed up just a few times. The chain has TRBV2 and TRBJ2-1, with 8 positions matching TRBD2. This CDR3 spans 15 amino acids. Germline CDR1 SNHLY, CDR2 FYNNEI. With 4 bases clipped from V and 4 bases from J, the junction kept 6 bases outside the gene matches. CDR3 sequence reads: CASSVVRGGYNEQFF. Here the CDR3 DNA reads TGTGCCAGCAGTGTCGTCCGGGGGGGATACAATGAGCAGTTCTTC.

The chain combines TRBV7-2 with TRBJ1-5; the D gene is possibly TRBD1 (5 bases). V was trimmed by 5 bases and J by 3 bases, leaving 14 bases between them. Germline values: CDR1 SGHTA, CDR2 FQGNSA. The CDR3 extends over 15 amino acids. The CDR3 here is CASSPEAGVNQPQHF. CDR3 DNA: TGTGCCAGCAGCCCCGAGGCGGGGGTCAATCAGCCCCAGCATTTT.

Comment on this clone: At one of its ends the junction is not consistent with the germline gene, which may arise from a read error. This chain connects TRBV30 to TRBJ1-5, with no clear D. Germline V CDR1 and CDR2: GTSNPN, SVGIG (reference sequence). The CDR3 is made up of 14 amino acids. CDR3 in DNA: TGTGCCTGGAGCGGCGGCCAGGCAAATCAGTCCCAGCATTTT. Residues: CAWSGGQANQSQHF.

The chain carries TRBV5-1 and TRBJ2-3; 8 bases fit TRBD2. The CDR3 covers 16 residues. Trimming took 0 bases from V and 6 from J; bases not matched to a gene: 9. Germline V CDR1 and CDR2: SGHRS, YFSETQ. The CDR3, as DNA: TGCGCCAGCAGCTTGGGTACATTGGCTAGCGGGGATACGCAGTATTTT. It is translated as CASSLGTLASGDTQYF.

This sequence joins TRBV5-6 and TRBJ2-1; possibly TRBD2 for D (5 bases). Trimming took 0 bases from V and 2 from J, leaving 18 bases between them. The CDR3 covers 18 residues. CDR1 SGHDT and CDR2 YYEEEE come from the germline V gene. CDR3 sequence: CASSLAYSKTTTYNEQFF. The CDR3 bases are TGTGCCAGCAGCTTGGCCTACTCGAAGACTACCACCTACAATGAGCAGTTCTTC.

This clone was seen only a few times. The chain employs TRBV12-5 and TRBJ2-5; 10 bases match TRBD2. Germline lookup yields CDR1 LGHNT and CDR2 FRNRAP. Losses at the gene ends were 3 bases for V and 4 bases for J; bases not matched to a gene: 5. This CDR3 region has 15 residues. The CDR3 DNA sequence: TGTGCTAGTGGTTTCAGCGGGAGGGGCGGAGAGACCCAGTACTTC. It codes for CASGFSGRGGETQYF.

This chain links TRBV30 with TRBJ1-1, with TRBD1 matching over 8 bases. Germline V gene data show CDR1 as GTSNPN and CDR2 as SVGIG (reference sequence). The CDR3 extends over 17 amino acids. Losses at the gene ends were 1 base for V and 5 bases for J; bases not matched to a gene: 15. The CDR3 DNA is TGTGCCTGGAGTGCGAGTAGGGTGGGCAGGGGGCATACTGAAGCTTTCTTT. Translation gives CAWSASRVGRGHTEAFF.

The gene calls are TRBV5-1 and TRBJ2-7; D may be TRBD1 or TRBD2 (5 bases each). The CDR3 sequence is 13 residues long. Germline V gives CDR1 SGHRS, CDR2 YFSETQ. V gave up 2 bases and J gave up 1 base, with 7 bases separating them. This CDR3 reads CASSFGASYEQYF. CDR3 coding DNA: TGCGCCAGCAGCTTCGGGGCATCCTACGAGCAGTACTTC.

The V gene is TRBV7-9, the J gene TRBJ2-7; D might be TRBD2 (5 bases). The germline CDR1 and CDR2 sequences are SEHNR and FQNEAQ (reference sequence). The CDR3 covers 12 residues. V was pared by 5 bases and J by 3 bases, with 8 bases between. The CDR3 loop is CASSRTYYEQYF. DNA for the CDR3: TGTGCCAGCAGCCGGACTTACTACGAGCAGTACTTC.

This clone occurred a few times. The CDR3 sequence: CSAGFQETQYF. The CDR3 bases are TGCAGTGCAGGGTTCCAAGAGACCCAGTACTTC. This chain connects TRBV20-1 to TRBJ2-5, with D uncertain. Germline lookup yields CDR1 DFQATT and CDR2 SNEGSKA (reference sequence). The CDR3 has 11 residues. V was clipped by 6 bases and J by 1 base, with 6 bases between them.

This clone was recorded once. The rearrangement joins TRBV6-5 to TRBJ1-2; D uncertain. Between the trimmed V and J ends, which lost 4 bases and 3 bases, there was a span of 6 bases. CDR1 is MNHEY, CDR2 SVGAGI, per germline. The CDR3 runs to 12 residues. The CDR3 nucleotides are TGTGCCAGCAGTTCGGTGGACTATGGCTACACCTTC. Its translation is CASSSVDYGYTF.

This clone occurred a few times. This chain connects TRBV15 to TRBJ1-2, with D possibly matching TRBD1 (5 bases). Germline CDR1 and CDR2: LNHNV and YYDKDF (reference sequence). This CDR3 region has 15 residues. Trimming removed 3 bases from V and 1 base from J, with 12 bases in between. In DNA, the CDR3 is TGTGCCACCAGCAGCCGGGACGGAATTAACTATGGCTACACCTTC. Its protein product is CATSSRDGINYGYTF.